The 30 T cell receptor beta chains below were found in one sample sequenced in a study of blood T cells in healthy people across ages. A second PCR, run for about 7 to 11 cycles, used a sample-barcoded 5' primer plus a J-beta primer mix. TCRdb called the 5' RACE reads again in MiXCR, with one record for every CDR3 protein. The sample lists around 1,500,000 distinct CDR3 sequences, 28% seen once, with 6.5% to 8.5% in the top ten. Input material: blood. The source is a woman aged 30 to 39 in good health.

This clonotype was counted only a few times. At one end the junction does not follow the germline gene, possibly because of a read error. This chain connects TRBV5-1 to TRBJ2-7; a possible D gene is TRBD1 (5 bases). Germline values: CDR1 SGHRS, CDR2 YFSETQ. The CDR3 runs to 16 residues. The CDR3 DNA sequence: TGCGCCGGCAGCTTGGCCATAATAGGGGCTGGATACGAGCAGTACTTC. Translated: CAGSLAIIGAGYEQYF. Full variable domain (missing parts from reference TRBV5-1 and TRBJ2-7): KAGVTQTPRYLIKTRGQQVTLSCSPISGHRSVSWYQQTPGQGLQFLFEYFSETQRNKGNFPGRFSGRQFSNSRSEMNVSTLELGDSALYLCAGSLAIIGAGYEQYFGPGTRLTVT.

This clonotype was counted between two and nine times. The gene calls are TRBV7-9 and TRBJ2-7; TRBD1 matches 7 bases. Germline loops: CDR1 SEHNR, CDR2 FQNEAQ (reference sequence). There are 15 residues in the CDR3. V lost 1 base to trimming and J lost 3 bases; unmatched junction nucleotides: 6. The CDR3 DNA is TGTGCCAGCAGCTTAGTGGCAGGGGGATTCTACGAGCAGTACTTC. Translation: CASSLVAGGFYEQYF.

This clonotype showed up many times. J is TRBJ2-7 and V is TRBV10-3; 9 bases line up with TRBD2. This CDR3 is 14 amino acids long. Germline values: CDR1 ENHRY, CDR2 SYGVKD. V lost 4 bases and J lost 2; bases outside the gene matches: 3. CDR3 protein: CAISALAGTYEQYF. Written as DNA, the CDR3 is TGTGCCATCAGTGCCCTAGCGGGGACCTACGAGCAGTACTTC.

The table lists this clonotype with many counts. The chain links TRBV6-6 to TRBJ1-2; TRBD1 matches at 8 bases. The germline gives CDR1 MNHNY, CDR2 SVGAGI (reference sequence). The CDR3 totals 17 residues. The J segment lost 2 bases and the V segment lost 0 bases, leaving 8 bases of the junction unmatched. CDR3 sequence: CASSYSRTGRKNYGYTF. CDR3 coding DNA: TGTGCCAGCAGTTACTCCCGGACAGGGCGCAAAAACTATGGCTACACCTTC.

J is TRBJ1-6 and V is TRBV5-1; 8 bases map to TRBD1. V shed 4 bases, J shed 8 bases, and the junction held 8 bases outside the gene matches. The CDR3 has 15 amino acids. Germline CDR1 reads SGHRS; CDR2 reads YFSETQ. CDR3 DNA: TGCGCCAGCAGCACTGGACCGGACAGGGATTCACCCCTCCACTTT. It is translated as CASSTGPDRDSPLHF.

This clonotype came up many times. V gene TRBV29-1 combines with J gene TRBJ2-1; possibly TRBD2 for D (5 bases). Germline lookup yields CDR1 SQVTM and CDR2 ANQGSEA. V was trimmed by 7 bases and J by 8 bases, leaving 9 bases between them. CDR3 length equals 10 residues. CDR3 bases: TGCAGCGCAGACGGGGATGAGCAGTTCTTC. Its protein is CSADGDEQFF.

V is TRBV7-9 and J is TRBJ2-7; tentative D call: TRBD1 (6 bases). Germline CDR1 and CDR2: SEHNR and FQNEAQ (reference sequence). There are 15 residues in the CDR3. Trimming took off 5 bases at V and 0 bases at J, with 14 bases between the two ends. The CDR3 reads CASSPGESGSYEQYF. The CDR3 nucleotides are TGTGCCAGCAGCCCAGGGGAGTCGGGCTCCTACGAGCAGTACTTC.

The chain is built from TRBV6-1 and TRBJ2-2; 7 positions match TRBD1. The CDR3 is made up of 17 amino acids. In germline, CDR1 is MNHNS, CDR2 SASEGT. V shed 6 bases, J shed 4 bases, and the junction held 14 bases outside the gene matches. DNA for the CDR3: TGTGCCAGCAGACCCCGACAGGGAAGGTCGACCACCGGGGAGCTGTTTTTT. Its protein is CASRPRQGRSTTGELFF.

This clonotype was picked up one time. A much larger clone differs from this one at a single base, so this may be a read error. This rearrangement joins TRBV9 to TRBJ2-1; 9 bases map to TRBD2. The CDR3 is made up of 16 amino acids. With 0 bases clipped from V and 9 bases from J, the junction kept 10 bases outside the gene matches. CDR1 and CDR2 (germline): SGDLS, YYNGEE. The CDR3 loop is CASSVEPSGDVGEQFF. DNA for the CDR3: TGTGCCAGCAGCGTAGAGCCTAGCGGGGATGTCGGTGAGCAGTTCTTC.

The V and J genes are TRBV9 and TRBJ2-7, with 10 bases aligning to TRBD1. This CDR3 comprises 16 residues. Germline-derived CDR1 and CDR2 are SGDLS and YYNGEE. The trim removed 0 bases at V and 1 base at J, leaving 4 bases unmatched. As DNA, the CDR3 is TGTGCCAGCAGCGTAGGGGGACAGGGGCGGTCCTACGAGCAGTACTTC. Translation: CASSVGGQGRSYEQYF.

The chain uses TRBV9 and TRBJ2-7; perhaps D is TRBD1 or TRBD2 (6 bases each). The V gene's germline CDR1 is SGDLS and CDR2 YYNGEE. V was trimmed by 4 bases and J by 7 bases, leaving 18 bases between them. The CDR3 covers 14 residues. The CDR3 region has the DNA TGTGCCAGCAGCACTAACCCTACAGGGAGGGAGCAGTACTTC. Translated, it gives CASSTNPTGREQYF.

This clonotype has a handful of counts. This rearrangement joins TRBV30 to TRBJ2-7, with D perhaps being TRBD1 or TRBD2 (5 bases each). Deletions cut 5 bases from V and 5 bases from J, with 10 bases between. CDR1 GTSNPN and CDR2 SVGIG come from the germline V gene (reference sequence). The CDR3 has 11 residues. CDR3 bases: TGTGCCTGGGAGGGGAAGAACGAGCAGTACTTC. The encoded protein is CAWEGKNEQYF.

This clonotype was detected a few times. This chain uses TRBV5-5 with TRBJ2-1; the D gene is possibly TRBD1 (5 bases). The CDR3 loop spans 15 amino acids. CDR1 is SGHKS and CDR2 is YYEKEE in the germline V gene (reference sequence). The V and J ends lost 4 bases and 3 bases respectively, with 14 bases between them. This CDR3 reads CASSKDGQSYNEQFF. The CDR3 coding sequence is TGTGCCAGCAGCAAGGACGGACAAAGCTACAATGAGCAGTTCTTC. Complete variable domain (other parts from reference TRBV5-5 and TRBJ2-1): DAGVTQSPTHLIKTRGQQVTLRCSPISGHKSVSWYQQVLGQGPQFIFQYYEKEERGRGNFPDRFSARQFPNYSSELNVNALLLGDSALYLCASSKDGQSYNEQFFGPGTRLTVL.

This clonotype was recorded at least ten times. Germline and junction disagree at one end, which may indicate a read error. The V and J genes are TRBV5-1 and TRBJ2-5; D gene uncertain. Per the germline V gene, CDR1 is SGHRS and CDR2 is YFSETQ. This CDR3 has 12 residues. The CDR3 loop is CASSRSQETQYF. CDR3 nucleotides: TGTGCCAGCTCCCGGTCCCAAGAGACCCAGTACTTC.

This chain joins TRBV7-2 and TRBJ2-7; D gene uncertain. The end of the DNA is better explained by TRBJ2-5, so the J call may be wrong. Germline assignment: CDR1 SGHTA and CDR2 FQGNSA. There are 17 residues in the CDR3. The CDR3 DNA follows: TGTGCCAGCAGCTTATCTTTTACAGCTCAAAGCCAAGAGACCCAGTACTTC. Translated, it gives CASSLSFTAQSQETQYF.

This clonotype was detected only a few times. V is TRBV4-1 and J is TRBJ1-6, with D unresolved. The CDR3 runs 13 residues. The V and J ends lost 1 base and 9 bases respectively, with 7 bases between them. Germline CDR1 MGHRA, CDR2 YSYEKL. As DNA, the CDR3 is TGCGCCAGCAGCCAAGGGGAAGCTTCACCCCTCCACTTT. Its translation: CASSQGEASPLHF.

The V gene is TRBV11-3, the J gene TRBJ1-1, with D perhaps matching TRBD1 (5 bases). Germline assignment: CDR1 SGHNT and CDR2 YENEEA. V shed 5 bases and J shed 3 bases, with 16 bases lying between them. The length of the CDR3 is 15 residues. This CDR3 is CASSPFGMGDTEAFF. CDR3 nucleotides: TGTGCCAGCAGCCCTTTCGGAATGGGGGACACTGAAGCTTTCTTT.

This clonotype was counted only a few times. The junction does not match germline at one end; this may be a read error. The V gene is TRBV10-3, the J gene TRBJ2-2, with D possibly being TRBD2 (6 bases). The CDR3 spans 14 residues. Germline CDR1 reads ENHRY; CDR2 reads SYGVKD. The CDR3 region has the DNA TGTGCTATCAGTGATCTGGGGGGCACCGGGGAGCTGTTTTTT. Translating it yields CAISDLGGTGELFF.

V usage is TRBV4-2 and J usage is TRBJ2-3, with 15 positions matching TRBD2. Germline V CDR1 and CDR2: LGHNA, YNFKEQ. This CDR3 is 18 amino acids long. With V trimmed by 3 bases and J by 4 bases, 8 bases remained unmatched. The chain's CDR3 is CASSQRTSGGAVSDTQYF. Here the CDR3 DNA reads TGTGCCAGCAGCCAGCGGACTAGCGGGGGGGCCGTATCAGATACGCAGTATTTT.

The sample holds many counts of this clonotype. The chain uses TRBV24-1 and TRBJ2-7; possibly TRBD1 for D (6 bases). Trimming stripped 4 bases from V and 2 bases from J, with 17 bases between. Germline V lookup: CDR1 KGHDR, CDR2 SFDVKD. The CDR3 runs 16 residues. As DNA, the CDR3 is TGTGCCACCAGTGAGTATGCTTGGACAGAAACCTACGAGCAGTACTTC. Amino acids: CATSEYAWTETYEQYF.

This clonotype turned up a few times. A read error may account for a junction end that differs from germline. This chain links TRBV7-2 with TRBJ2-7; tentatively, D is TRBD1 or TRBD2 (6 bases each). The CDR3 has 15 residues. CDR1 and CDR2 from the germline V gene are SGHTA and FQGNSA. The DNA of the CDR3 is TGTGCCAGCAACTTATATACGGGGGACACCTACGAGCAGTACTTC. As protein: CASNLYTGDTYEQYF.

The chain links TRBV20-1 to TRBJ2-7; perhaps TRBD2 as D (6 bases). Trimming took off 6 bases at V and 0 bases at J, with 12 bases between the two ends. Germline V CDR1 and CDR2: DFQATT, SNEGSKA (reference sequence). This CDR3 contains 13 residues. The CDR3: CSANLASSYEQYF. In nucleotides, the CDR3 is TGCAGTGCCAACCTAGCGAGCTCCTACGAGCAGTACTTC.

This clonotype was seen repeatedly, ten times or more. This sequence joins TRBV10-3 and TRBJ2-7, with 10 bases that match TRBD1. V dropped 10 bases and J dropped 3; count of bases not matched to a gene: 9. This CDR3 has 14 amino acids. Per the germline V gene, CDR1 is ENHRY and CDR2 is SYGVKD. CDR3 loop: CATGQGGSLYEQYF. The CDR3 DNA follows: TGTGCCACCGGACAGGGGGGTAGCCTCTACGAGCAGTACTTC.

This clonotype was seen a handful of times. This rearrangement joins TRBV2 to TRBJ2-2; the D is unclear. Trimming took 6 bases from V and 1 from J, leaving 9 bases between them. The CDR3 has 14 residues. The germline CDR1 and CDR2 sequences are SNHLY and FYNNEI. Here the CDR3 reads CASSGLKNTGELFF. The DNA for the CDR3 is TGTGCCAGCAGCGGTCTGAAGAACACCGGGGAGCTGTTTTTT.

A note on this clonotype: The junction shows a germline mismatch at one end, possibly a read error. The chain carries TRBV7-3 and TRBJ2-1; the match to TRBD2 covers 8 bases. Per the germline V gene, CDR1 is SGHTA and CDR2 is FQGTGA. The CDR3 extends over 15 amino acids. In DNA, the CDR3 is TGTGCCAGCAGCTTAGGGCGGGGGGCCTACAATGGGCAGTTCTTC. The encoded protein is CASSLGRGAYNGQFF.

This clonotype was seen at least ten times. V is TRBV5-1 and J is TRBJ2-7, with 7 bases matching TRBD2. From germline, CDR1 is SGHRS and CDR2 YFSETQ. The CDR3 runs to 14 residues. The V gene end was trimmed by 0 bases and the J gene end by 5 bases; junction bases not matched to a gene: 5. CDR3 nucleotides: TGCGCCAGCAGCTTGGGTCTGGGGGGGGACGAGCAGTACTTC. Translating it yields CASSLGLGGDEQYF.

This clonotype was recorded a few times. The genes are TRBV7-7 and TRBJ2-3, with D possibly being TRBD1 or TRBD2 (5 bases each). Deletions cut 1 base from V and 6 bases from J, with 14 bases between. The CDR3 runs 15 residues. In germline, CDR1 is SSHAT, CDR2 FNYEAQ (reference sequence). The CDR3 coding sequence is TGTGCCAGCAGCTTAGTTTACGGGGCCAAGGATACGCAGTATTTT. It encodes CASSLVYGAKDTQYF.

The table lists this clonotype with a few counts. The rearrangement links TRBV20-1 to TRBJ1-6, with D possibly being TRBD1 (6 bases). The CDR3 extends over 12 amino acids. CDR1 is DFQATT, CDR2 SNEGSKA, per germline (reference sequence). Trimming pared 6 bases from V and 7 bases from J, leaving 10 bases between. As DNA, the CDR3 is TGCAGTGCGGAAACAGGGAATTCACCCCTCCACTTT. Protein sequence: CSAETGNSPLHF.

This clonotype was recorded a few times. The chain combines TRBV5-1 with TRBJ2-5; 7 positions agree with TRBD2. J lost 2 bases, V lost 2 bases, and 6 bases had no gene match. Looked up from germline, CDR1 is SGHRS and CDR2 is YFSETQ. This CDR3 is built from 15 residues. CDR3 loop: CASSFQLAAQETQYF. The CDR3 nucleotides read TGCGCCAGCAGCTTTCAGCTAGCGGCTCAAGAGACCCAGTACTTC.

This clonotype was seen repeatedly, ten times or more. This chain joins TRBV12-3 or TRBV12-4 and TRBJ2-7; 12 bases map to TRBD1. The CDR3 has 15 residues. The junction had 6 bases not matched to a gene; V was cut back by 3 bases and J by 6 bases. This CDR3 reads CASSFLGTGGCEQYF. Written as DNA, the CDR3 is TGTGCCAGCAGTTTTTTGGGGACAGGGGGCTGCGAGCAGTACTTC.